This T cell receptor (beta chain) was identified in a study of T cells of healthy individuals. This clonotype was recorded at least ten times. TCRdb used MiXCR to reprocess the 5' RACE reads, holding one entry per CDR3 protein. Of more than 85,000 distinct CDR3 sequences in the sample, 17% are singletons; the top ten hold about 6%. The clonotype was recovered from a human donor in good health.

CDR3 DNA: TGTGCCAGCAGTTTCGGTCGTGGAGGGAATTCCAATCAGCCCCAGCATTTT. Translated, it gives CASSFGRGGNSNQPQHF. The chain recombines TRBV12-3 or TRBV12-4 with TRBJ1-5; D not certain. The CDR3 extends over 17 amino acids. Trimming cost V 3 bases and J 3 bases, with 18 bases left between them.